This record covers a single TCR beta chain. Assay: immunoSEQ multiplex PCR; the TCRdb copy retains only in-frame clones and omits some. This repertoire shows around 170,000 clones, approximately 80% found once; its top ten account for roughly 8%. The sample belongs to a study of blood T cell repertoires in COVID-19. In the study overall: Spain, Italy and the United States supplied samples that represented acute and convalescent COVID-19.

The CDR3 contains 18 residues. V lost 10 bases and J lost 5; bases outside the gene matches: 17. Germline-derived CDR1 and CDR2 are WNHNN and SYGVQD (reference sequence). Recruitment covered about 26 US areas and drew participants whose ages spanned about 18 to 90 years. The study assigned cohorts using participant-reported clinical history. Two negative PCRs, clearance, or symptom resolution characterized the recovered Cohort 3 donors. The sample was PBMCs or T cells enriched from blood (not recorded which). This receptor was identified in a woman aged 45-59 years who had recovered from COVID-19. This chain uses TRBV10-1 with TRBJ1-6; TRBD1 matches 10 bases. The CDR3 DNA is TGCGCCAACGGGGAGGAACTCTCGGGACAGGGGAATAATTCACCCCTCCACTTT. Translating it yields CANGEELSGQGNNSPLHF.